The sequence of this T cell receptor (beta chain) was determined in a study of blood T cell repertoires in COVID-19. Study summary: In each case, the material was cDNA or gDNA derived from T cells, B-cell-depleted T cells, or PBMCs.

Authors' processing steps: The assay estimated nucleated cells by amplifying reference gene primers. Generated by immunoSEQ multiplex PCR, the TCRdb table keeps only in-frame clones and is missing some. The DNA gave D and trimming, while V, J and clone size come from that table. The data contain about 91,000 clones, about four fifths of them seen just once; the ten biggest clones take up about 7%. The germline CDR1 and CDR2 sequences are MNHNS and SASEGT. The CDR3 sequence is 13 residues long. Trimming shortened V by 2 bases and J by 11 bases, and 15 bases separated the two germline ends. This receptor was obtained from a man aged 50-59 years with active or convalescent COVID-19. The sequencing input was peripheral blood. V gene TRBV6-1 combines with J gene TRBJ1-1; D is possibly TRBD1 (5 bases). This CDR3 is CASSESGGGTAFF. The CDR3 nucleotides read TGTGCCAGCAGTGAATCTGGGGGGGGAACGGCTTTCTTT.